The 9 T cell receptor beta chains reported below all come from one sample, sequenced in a study of blood T cell repertoires in COVID-19. Only in-frame clones appear in the TCRdb table, and some are missing; sequencing was by immunoSEQ multiplex PCR. The data show about 180,000 clones, roughly 84% seen once. The sample was peripheral blood. These receptors were taken from a man aged 50 to 59 with active or convalescent COVID-19.

Only one count was recorded for this clone. The gene calls are TRBV5-1 and TRBJ2-5, with 15 bases identical to TRBD2. Looked up from germline, CDR1 is SGHRS and CDR2 is YFSETQ. V gave up 4 bases and J gave up 2 bases; unmatched junction bases: 3. The CDR3 loop spans 16 amino acids. The CDR3 DNA reads as TGCGCCAGCAGCCCGGGACTAGCGGGGGGACAAGAGACCCAGTACTTC. Translating gives CASSPGLAGGQETQYF.

The V call is TRBV5-4, the J call TRBJ1-2, with TRBD1 identical over 8 bases. The germline gives CDR1 SGHNT, CDR2 YYREEE (reference sequence). The CDR3 contains 14 residues. The ends lost 4 bases at V and 4 bases at J; junction bases unmatched: 6. The CDR3 bases are TGTGCCAGCAGCGATTACAGGGGGATCTATGGCTACACCTTC. This codes for CASSDYRGIYGYTF.

V and J are TRBV3-1 (or the pseudogene TRBV3-2) and TRBJ2-1; perhaps TRBD2 as D (6 bases). Between the trimmed V and J ends, which lost 4 bases and 5 bases, there was a span of 18 bases. This CDR3 spans 16 amino acids. Germline V gene data show CDR1 as LGHDT and CDR2 as YNNKEL (reference sequence). CDR3 coding DNA: TGTGCCAGCAGCCTCACCGTAGCGGCACGTCACAATGAGCAGTTCTTC. Protein product: CASSLTVAARHNEQFF.

The CDR3 loop is CASSPSGSYNEQFF. The CDR3 DNA follows: TGTGCCAGCTCACCTAGCGGGAGCTACAATGAGCAGTTCTTC. The rearrangement joins TRBV18 to TRBJ2-1, with 9 bases matching TRBD2. V gave up 3 bases and J gave up 3 bases; unmatched junction bases: 0. CDR1 is KGHSH and CDR2 is LQKENI in the germline V gene. This CDR3 spans 14 amino acids.

The chain joins TRBV2 to TRBJ2-7, with 8 bases fitting TRBD2. The junction had 10 bases not matched to a gene; V was cut back by 6 bases and J by 6 bases. The CDR3 loop spans 14 amino acids. From germline, CDR1 is SNHLY and CDR2 FYNNEI. The CDR3 nucleotides are TGTGCCAGCAGGGTAGCGGGACGGGGTGGCGAGCAGTACTTC. Translation: CASRVAGRGGEQYF.

The chain is built from TRBV27 and TRBJ2-2; 8 bases are a match to TRBD1. V dropped 4 bases and J dropped 3; count of bases not matched to a gene: 7. CDR3 length: 16 residues. Germline loops: CDR1 MNHEY, CDR2 SMNVEV (reference sequence). DNA of the CDR3: TGTGCCAGCAGTTCCTTGGACAGGGTCGACACCGGGGAGCTGTTTTTT. Protein: CASSSLDRVDTGELFF.

The table lists this clone with a few counts. The chain has TRBV27 and TRBJ1-3; weak D call: TRBD1 (6 bases). The CDR3 spans 14 residues. Germline V gene data show CDR1 as MNHEY and CDR2 as SMNVEV (reference sequence). V was pared by 3 bases and J by 1 base, with 7 bases between. CDR3 in DNA: TGTGCCAGCAGTTTTAGGGGGTCTGGAAACACCATATATTTT. Protein sequence: CASSFRGSGNTIYF.

This chain connects TRBV6-6 to TRBJ2-1; TRBD2 aligns across 7 bases. The junction had 13 bases not matched to a gene; V was cut back by 8 bases and J by 3 bases. The CDR3 is made up of 16 amino acids. Germline V CDR1 and CDR2: MNHNY, SVGAGI (reference sequence). The CDR3 region has the DNA TGTGCCAGCCGTGGCACCGGGACTATCCGCTACAATGAGCAGTTCTTC. Residues: CASRGTGTIRYNEQFF.

V is TRBV4-1 and J is TRBJ1-1, with D possibly being TRBD1 (6 bases). The CDR3 runs to 16 residues. V lost 5 bases and J 4 bases, leaving 20 bases between the germline ends. From germline, CDR1 is MGHRA and CDR2 YSYEKL. The CDR3, as DNA: TGCGCCAGCAGCGACCTGATGAGGGGGGGGGCCACTGAAGCTTTCTTT. This translates into CASSDLMRGGATEAFF.